Listed below are T cell receptor beta chains from one sample, sequenced in a study of regulatory T cells in long-lasting Graves disease. Using its own MiXCR run on the multiplex PCR reads, TCRdb lists one record per CDR3 protein. The sample consists of 350,000 to 450,000 distinct CDR3 sequences, 15% to 20% of them appearing once. This sample also belongs to another study, concerning T cells in Graves' hyperthyroidism and ophthalmopathy.

Sequencing was performed on peripheral blood mononuclear cells (PBMCs), taken at new diagnosis, from a patient treated with antithyroid drugs. The receptors originated from a man aged 40-49 years with Graves disease. Both conserved end residues are trimmed from each CDR3. D genes are given only for firm matches.

TRBV20-1,.,11,SARQSSYNEQF
TRBV5-1,TRBD2,15,ASSFIAGGPEQETQY
TRBV6-1,.,10,ASNLYPGEAF
TRBV12-3/TRBV12-4,.,14,ASSLALIGTGETQY
TRBV12-3/TRBV12-4,.,13,ASRGTRVRTDTQY
TRBV27,TRBD1,14,ASSPGTGVEGEKLF
TRBV19,.,11,ASRWTDTGELF
TRBV10-1,.,12,ASSNTGGTTEAF
TRBV6-5,.,12,ASSYRGGYTEAF
TRBV7-2,.,13,ASSLVRPELSPLH
TRBV7-9,.,14,ASSFRDHPSQETQY
TRBV19,TRBD2,14,ASSISGGDPVYEQY
TRBV20-1,.,13,SARTWVGGSYEQY
TRBV20-1,TRBD2,12,SALAGVIQETQY
TRBV5-1,TRBD1,12,ASSYWGQNNEQF
TRBV12-3/TRBV12-4,TRBD2,12,ASRGLAGVNEQY
TRBV12-3/TRBV12-4,.,12,ASSQRGYNTEAF
TRBV7-9,.,11,ASSRAETYEQY
TRBV12-3/TRBV12-4,.,10,ASSSDRQPQH
TRBV20-1,TRBD2,13,SARDLRLAGIEQY
TRBV20-1,TRBD1,16,SARGYGAGGDSLYGYT
TRBV19,.,11,ASNSGPWETQY
TRBV5-1,TRBD1,13,ASSTLTGGMNEQF
TRBV28,.,12,ASSLWQQNTEAF
TRBV2,.,13,ASRATATRDYEQY
TRBV5-1,TRBD1,13,ASSLGGGETGELF
TRBV11-2,.,12,ASSWDGANYGYT
TRBV19,.,14,ASSIARQRNTGELF
TRBV7-2,.,13,ASSLTRDFYNEQF
TRBV2,.,12,ASSEIPAGSGYT
TRBV6-1,.,10,ASSPGRETQY
TRBV4-1,TRBD1,14,ASSLQGTVSQETQY
TRBV10-3,TRBD1,12,AIKTDRFNNEQY
TRBV4-1,.,11,ASSRVVAETQY
TRBV5-1,.,14,ASSLAPGGGGTEAF
TRBV4-1,TRBD1,17,ASSQVRIQRDRLGDTQY
TRBV19,.,12,ASSMIGDTGELF
TRBV28,TRBD1,16,ASTGQGVFLMGTDTQY
TRBV5-1,.,10,ASSLAGNGYT
TRBV13,.,12,ASSSGRYNEKLF
TRBV4-2,TRBD2,13,ASSLGTSGGSTQY
TRBV2,.,13,ASSAESVMNTEAF